A single sample gave rise to the 5 T cell receptor beta chains below, sequenced in a study of blood T cell repertoires in COVID-19. Using immunoSEQ multiplex PCR, the repertoire was profiled, and TCRdb retains in-frame clones only, with some absent. Of 400,000 to 450,000 clones in the sample, about 88% were seen once. Sequencing was done on a sample of peripheral blood. The source of these receptors is a middle-aged woman with COVID-19, enrolled during active disease.

This sequence joins TRBV19 and TRBJ2-1; D call uncertain. V lost 3 bases and J lost 7, with 10 bases in between. The CDR3 totals 13 residues. Germline CDR1 LNHDA, CDR2 SQIVND (reference sequence). Here the CDR3 DNA reads TGTGCCAGTAGTATGTTGGCGGCAAATGAGCAGTTCTTC. Translation: CASSMLAANEQFF.

The J gene is TRBJ2-1, the V gene TRBV2, with 12 bases identical to TRBD2. J gave up 4 bases and V 9 bases, and 7 bases lay outside the gene matches. The CDR3 extends over 15 amino acids. Germline CDR1 is SNHLY and CDR2 is FYNNEI. CDR3 in DNA: TGTGCCAGTCCCCCTCTAGCGGGAGGGTACAATGAGCAGTTCTTC. Amino acids: CASPPLAGGYNEQFF.

The gene calls are TRBV30 and TRBJ1-4; D is unresolved. Germline CDR1 reads GTSNPN; CDR2 reads SVGIG (reference sequence). The CDR3 spans 13 residues. V shed 1 base and J shed 8 bases, with 11 bases lying between them. The CDR3 here is CAWSALSSEKLFF. In nucleotides, the CDR3 is TGTGCCTGGAGTGCCCTTTCGAGCGAAAAACTGTTTTTT.

The CDR3 sequence is CASSFLLFGQGGSNTEAFF. As DNA, the CDR3 is TGTGCCAGCAGCTTTCTACTATTTGGACAGGGGGGGAGTAACACTGAAGCTTTCTTT. This chain uses TRBV7-2 with TRBJ1-1; 10 bases match TRBD1. The germline V gene encodes CDR1 SGHTA and CDR2 FQGNSA. After removal of 3 bases from V and 2 bases from J, the junction contained 15 bases not matched to a gene. This CDR3 comprises 19 residues.

This chain links TRBV5-5 with TRBJ2-5; 7 bases agree with TRBD1. Trimming at V came to 4 bases and at J to 5 bases, leaving 11 bases not matched to a gene. The CDR3 spans 15 residues. Germline loops: CDR1 SGHKS, CDR2 YYEKEE (reference sequence). The CDR3 DNA reads as TGTGCCAGCAGCCTAGACAGGGTGGGATGGGAGACCCAGTACTTC. It is translated as CASSLDRVGWETQYF. The whole variable domain, filled in from reference TRBV5-5 and TRBJ2-5, reads DAGVTQSPTHLIKTRGQQVTLRCSPISGHKSVSWYQQVLGQGPQFIFQYYEKEERGRGNFPDRFSARQFPNYSSELNVNALLLGDSALYLCASSLDRVGWETQYFGPGTRLLVL.